The sample holds many counts of the clone carrying this T cell receptor beta chain. The data are from a study of regulatory T cells in long-lasting Graves disease. The CDR3 is 16 amino acids. With 6 bases removed from V and 5 bases from J, the gap between germline ends came to 25 bases. Per germline, CDR1 DFQATT and CDR2 SNEGSKA (reference sequence). Relying on iRepertoire HTBI primers and Arm-PCR of CDR3 regions, the team built TCR beta libraries. As handled by the study authors: Spanning all samples, the identified segments comprised about 62 TRBV and 14 TRBJ. TCRdb reprocessed the multiplex PCR reads with MiXCR, giving one entry per CDR3 protein. The V and J calls and clone size are TCRdb's, not the authors'. Of approximately 350,000 distinct CDR3 sequences listed, roughly 15% are singletons. Time point meaning: newly diagnosed GD, antithyroid drugs for less than 3 months. PBMC-derived RNA was used for the TCR library.

The same sample was also studied in work on T cells in Graves' hyperthyroidism and ophthalmopathy.

This material consisted of peripheral blood mononuclear cells (PBMCs), taken at new diagnosis, from a patient treated with antithyroid drugs. The sequence came from a woman aged 18-29 years with Graves disease. V gene TRBV20-1 combines with J gene TRBJ2-5; D may be TRBD1 or TRBD2 (7 bases each). The CDR3 loop reads CSAPGRGPDDTETQYF. CDR3 DNA sequence: TGCAGTGCCCCGGGGAGGGGGCCTGATGATACGGAGACCCAGTACTTC.